The next 17 T cell receptor beta chains were all read from a single sample in a study of graft-versus-host responses after intestinal transplantation. Method: immunoSEQ multiplex PCR; TCRdb's copy keeps in-frame clones and lacks some. This table has thousands of clones, roughly four fifths appearing once. Processing released intraepithelial and lamina propria lymphocytes from the graft tissue. The sequences come from ileum tissue, collected 300 to 320 days after intestinal transplant. The receptors come from a human patient who received an intestinal transplant, so some T cells may come from the graft donor.

The chain has TRBV18 and TRBJ2-7, with D possibly called TRBD1 or TRBD2 (5 bases each). Germline V gene lookup returns CDR1 KGHSH and CDR2 LQKENI. Trimming cost V 6 bases and J 2 bases, with 20 bases left between them. CDR3 length: 16 amino acids. The CDR3 bases are TGTGCCAGCTCGTCTAGCTCCCGGGACCGACCCTACGAGCAGTACTTC. The encoded protein is CASSSSSRDRPYEQYF.

The chain combines TRBV10-3 with TRBJ2-3, with 7 bases lining up with TRBD1. The CDR3 length is 13 residues. With V trimmed by 3 bases and J by 8 bases, 5 bases remained unmatched. Germline loops: CDR1 ENHRY, CDR2 SYGVKD. CDR3 sequence (DNA): TGTGCCATCAGTGATGGGACAGCGTCTACGCAGTATTTT. Protein: CAISDGTASTQYF.

V is TRBV7-3 and J is TRBJ1-2, with D unclear. CDR3 size: 16 residues. The V end was cut by 3 bases, the J end by 4 bases, with 18 bases between. CDR1 is SGHTA and CDR2 is FQGTGA in the germline V gene. CDR3 loop: CASSFHRQSLSYGYTF. The CDR3 nucleotides are TGTGCCAGCAGCTTCCACCGGCAGTCACTTTCCTATGGCTACACCTTC.

The genes are TRBV7-6 and TRBJ1-1; TRBD1 might be the D (6 bases). The germline V and J ends were trimmed by 5 bases and 4 bases, with 14 bases remaining between them. Germline V lookup: CDR1 SGHVS, CDR2 FNYEAQ. The CDR3 runs 14 residues. This CDR3 reads CASSPEGQFTEAFF. The CDR3 DNA sequence: TGTGCCAGCAGCCCCGAAGGACAGTTCACTGAAGCTTTCTTT.

This chain uses TRBV15 with TRBJ2-7; D ambiguous. This CDR3 has 14 amino acids. Germline values: CDR1 LNHNV, CDR2 YYDKDF (reference sequence). Trimming left V 0 bases short and J 0 bases short, with 6 bases between. CDR3 sequence reads: CATSRDEVSYEQYF. CDR3 DNA: TGTGCCACCAGCAGAGATGAGGTCTCCTACGAGCAGTACTTC. Complete variable domain (other parts from reference TRBV15 and TRBJ2-7): DAMVIQNPRYQVTQFGKPVTLSCSQTLNHNVMYWYQQKSSQAPKLLFHYYDKDFNNEADTPDNFQSRRPNTSFCFLDIRSPGLGDTAMYLCATSRDEVSYEQYFGPGTRLTVT.

The chain links TRBV2 to TRBJ1-5; TRBD1 matches 7 bases. CDR1 and CDR2 from the germline V gene are SNHLY and FYNNEI. The CDR3 is 14 residues long. V dropped 6 bases and J dropped 7; count of bases not matched to a gene: 9. The DNA of the CDR3 is TGTGCCAGCAGGGAGGACAGGACCAGCCAGCCCCAGCATTTT. Protein: CASREDRTSQPQHF. Filled out from reference TRBV2 and TRBJ1-5, the complete variable domain reads EPEVTQTPSHQVTQMGQEVILRCVPISNHLYFYWYRQILGQKVEFLVSFYNNEISEKSEIFDDQFSVERPDGSNFTLKIRSTKLEDSAMYFCASREDRTSQPQHFGDGTRLSIL.

V and J are TRBV6-1 and TRBJ2-6; D not certain. The length of the CDR3 is 13 residues. Trimming took 5 bases from V and 4 from J, leaving 6 bases between them. Germline values: CDR1 MNHNS, CDR2 SASEGT. The CDR3 sequence: CASSLMGANVLTF. As DNA, the CDR3 is TGTGCCAGCAGTCTCATGGGGGCCAACGTCCTGACTTTC.

To note about this clone: Its ends do not fully match the called genes, so a read error is possible. This chain links TRBV5-3 with TRBJ2-7; 10 bases agree with TRBD2. TRBV5-3 is labeled an ORF, and its function is uncertain. The CDR3 has 14 amino acids. The CDR3 DNA sequence: TGTGCCAGAAGCTTGCTAGCGGGAGCCTACGGGCAGTACTTC. This encodes CARSLLAGAYGQYF.

The chain uses TRBV2 and TRBJ1-1, with a tentative D call TRBD1 (5 bases). Looked up from germline, CDR1 is SNHLY and CDR2 is FYNNEI. The V end was cut by 6 bases, the J end by 0 bases, with 14 bases between. The CDR3 length is 15 residues. The CDR3 region is CASSAGLRLNTEAFF. CDR3 bases: TGTGCCAGCAGCGCGGGACTCCGCCTGAACACTGAAGCTTTCTTT.

The chain employs TRBV2 and TRBJ2-1, with D hard to call. Per germline, CDR1 SNHLY and CDR2 FYNNEI. CDR3 length: 11 amino acids. Trimming removed 4 bases at V and 8 bases at J, with 6 bases between. CDR3 protein: CASSALHEQFF. DNA for the CDR3: TGTGCCAGCAGTGCACTCCATGAGCAGTTCTTC.

This sequence joins TRBV5-4 and TRBJ1-1; TRBD1 might be the D (5 bases). Germline values: CDR1 SGHNT, CDR2 YYREEE (reference sequence). V gave up 1 base and J gave up 4 bases, with 14 bases separating them. The CDR3 loop spans 15 amino acids. CDR3 amino acids: CASSLPLGRSTEAFF. In DNA, the CDR3 is TGTGCCAGCAGCTTGCCTCTGGGGCGGAGCACTGAAGCTTTCTTT.

This clone was counted once. At the DNA level, this CDR3 is encoded by other sequences in the same sample as well. The chain recombines TRBV13 with TRBJ2-4, with 10 bases that match TRBD2. The germline CDR1 and CDR2 sequences are PRHDT and FYEKMQ (reference sequence). This CDR3 is built from 17 residues. V was clipped by 5 bases and J by 6 bases; unmatched bases: 13. CDR3 in amino acids: CASSIKREGRLRNIQYF. The CDR3 coding sequence is TGTGCCAGCAGCATCAAGCGGGAGGGCCGATTAAGAAACATTCAGTACTTC.

In this sample, this clone turned up once. The J gene is TRBJ2-3, the V gene TRBV2; D tentatively reads TRBD1 or TRBD2 (5 bases each). Deletions cut 6 bases from V and 4 bases from J, with 14 bases between. The CDR3 runs to 14 residues. CDR1 SNHLY and CDR2 FYNNEI come from the germline V gene. The chain's CDR3 is CASRSLVQADTQYF. The DNA of the CDR3 is TGTGCCAGCAGGTCACTAGTACAGGCAGATACGCAGTATTTT.

The table lists this clone with a few counts. The J gene is TRBJ2-4, the V gene TRBV19, with D perhaps TRBD1 (6 bases). CDR1 is LNHDA and CDR2 is SQIVND in the germline V gene (reference sequence). Between the trimmed V and J ends, which lost 10 bases and 0 bases, there was a span of 19 bases. The length of the CDR3 is 16 residues. Here the CDR3 DNA reads TGTGCCACCACAGGGTCGGACACTCTAGCCAAAAACATTCAGTACTTC. Translation: CATTGSDTLAKNIQYF.

The chain combines TRBV30 with TRBJ2-7, with D unresolved. This CDR3 is 11 amino acids long. V was shortened by 0 bases and J by 3 bases, with 3 bases between the two germline ends. Germline V gives CDR1 GTSNPN, CDR2 SVGIG (reference sequence). Here the CDR3 DNA reads TGTGCCTGGAGTGTATTCTACGAGCAGTACTTC. Translation gives CAWSVFYEQYF.

The gene calls are TRBV2 and TRBJ2-7, with TRBD2 as a possible D gene (6 bases). In germline, CDR1 is SNHLY, CDR2 FYNNEI. CDR3 size: 11 residues. V was clipped by 6 bases and J by 6 bases, with 9 bases between them. The CDR3 nucleotides read TGTGCCAGCAGCGAGGGAGGCGAGCAGTACTTC. Translation: CASSEGGEQYF.

The chain carries TRBV6-4 and TRBJ1-1; D perhaps matches TRBD1 (5 bases). Trimming shortened V by 0 bases and J by 3 bases, and 5 bases separated the two germline ends. The CDR3 covers 13 residues. Germline V gene sequence: CDR1 MRHNA, CDR2 SNTAGT. The CDR3 reads CASSDSGHTEAFF. DNA for the CDR3: TGTGCCAGCAGTGACTCGGGACACACTGAAGCTTTCTTT.